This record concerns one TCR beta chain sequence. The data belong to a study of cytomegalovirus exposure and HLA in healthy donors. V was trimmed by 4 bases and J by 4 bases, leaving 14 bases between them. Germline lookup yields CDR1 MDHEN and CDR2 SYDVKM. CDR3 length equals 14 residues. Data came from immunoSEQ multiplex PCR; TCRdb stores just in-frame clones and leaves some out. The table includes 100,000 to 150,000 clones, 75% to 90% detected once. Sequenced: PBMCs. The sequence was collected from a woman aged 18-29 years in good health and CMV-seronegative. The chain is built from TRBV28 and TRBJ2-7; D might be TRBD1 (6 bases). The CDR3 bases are TGTGCCAGCAGTTCCGGGACACAGCGGTACGAGCAGTACTTC. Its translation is CASSSGTQRYEQYF.